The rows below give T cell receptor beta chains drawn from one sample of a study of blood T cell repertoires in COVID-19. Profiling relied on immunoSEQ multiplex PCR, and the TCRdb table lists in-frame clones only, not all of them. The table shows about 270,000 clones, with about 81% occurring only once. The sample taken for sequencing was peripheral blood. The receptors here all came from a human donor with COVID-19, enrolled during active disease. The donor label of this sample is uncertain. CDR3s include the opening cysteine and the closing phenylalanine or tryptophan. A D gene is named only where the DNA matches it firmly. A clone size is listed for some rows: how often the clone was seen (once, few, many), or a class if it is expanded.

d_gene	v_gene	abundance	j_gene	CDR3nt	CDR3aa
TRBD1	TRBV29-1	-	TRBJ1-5	TGCAGCGTTCAGGACAGGGGTGGCAATCAGCCCCAGCATTTT	CSVQDRGGNQPQHF
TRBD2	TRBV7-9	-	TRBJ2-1	TGTGCCAGCAGCATACTAGCGGGAGGGCCCTCGGATGAGCAGTTCTTC	CASSILAGGPSDEQFF
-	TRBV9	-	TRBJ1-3	TGTGCCAGCAGCACAAGGACAGACTCTGGAAACACCATATATTTT	CASSTRTDSGNTIYF
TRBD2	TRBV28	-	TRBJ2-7	TGTGCCAGCAGATCTGGCGGGAGTGTCTACGAGCAGTACTTC	CASRSGGSVYEQYF
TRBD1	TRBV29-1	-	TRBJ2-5	TGCAGCGTCGATACGCTGGGGACAGGGAAAGAGACCCAGTACTTC	CSVDTLGTGKETQYF
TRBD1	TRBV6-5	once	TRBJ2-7	TGTGCCAGCAGTTACCGGACAGGGGGCCCCTACGAGCAGTACTTC	CASSYRTGGPYEQYF
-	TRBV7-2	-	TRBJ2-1	TGTGCCAGCAGCTTTCGGACACGAGCTGAGCAGTTCTTC	CASSFRTRAEQFF
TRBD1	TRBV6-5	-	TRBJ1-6	TGTGCCAGCACCGGACAGGGTGGCTCACCCCTCCACTTT	CASTGQGGSPLHF
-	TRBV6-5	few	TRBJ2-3	TGTGCCAGCAGTTACTCGAGAGGTCAGGGGCGTGATACGCAGTATTTT	CASSYSRGQGRDTQYF
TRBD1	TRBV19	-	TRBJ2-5	TGTGCCAGTAGTATCCGACAGGGCGGTGGGGAGACCCAGTACTTC	CASSIRQGGGETQYF
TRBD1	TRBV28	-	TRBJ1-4	TGTGCCAGCAACCTCCAATCCAGGACAGGACTAACTTCACGACGGGAAAAACTGTTTTTT	CASNLQSRTGLTSRREKLFF
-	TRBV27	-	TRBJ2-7	TGTGCCAGCAGTTTTTCTCTCTTCGGCGAGCAGTACTTC	CASSFSLFGEQYF
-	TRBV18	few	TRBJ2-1	TGTGCCAGCTCACCCCGTGGGGGGTATGTGGGCAATGAGCAGTTCTTC	CASSPRGGYVGNEQFF
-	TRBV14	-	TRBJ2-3	TGTGCCAGCAGCCAACAAATCTCAGCAGATACGCAGTATTTT	CASSQQISADTQYF
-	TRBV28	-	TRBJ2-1	TGTGCCAGCAGTTTAATGTTCGGGGGAGAGGGCTCCTACAATGAGCAGTTCTTC	CASSLMFGGEGSYNEQFF
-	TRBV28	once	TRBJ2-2	TGTGCCAGCGGTAGGGAGGCCACCGGGGAGCTGTTTTTT	CASGREATGELFF
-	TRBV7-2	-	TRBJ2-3	TGTGCCAGCAGCTTAGGGGGGCTACGCACAGATACGCAGTATTTT	CASSLGGLRTDTQYF
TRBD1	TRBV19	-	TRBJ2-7	TGTGCCAGTAGAACCCCGGGACAGGGGTCCGAATACGAGCAATACTTC	CASRTPGQGSEYEQYF
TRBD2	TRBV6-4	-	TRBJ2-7	TGTGCCAGCAGCCTCCGGGAGGGCTACGAGCAGTACTTC	CASSLREGYEQYF
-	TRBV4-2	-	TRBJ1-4	TGTGCCAGCAGCCAAGCTCGGGGAGAAAAACTGTTTTTT	CASSQARGEKLFF
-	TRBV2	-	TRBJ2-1	TGTGCCAGCAGTCAGGCAAATGAGCAGTTCTTC	CASSQANEQFF
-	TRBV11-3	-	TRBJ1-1	TGTGCCAGCAGCTCCGCCGGGGGACGCACTGAAGCTTTCTTT	CASSSAGGRTEAFF